The present TCR beta chain was sequenced within a study of T cells in Graves' hyperthyroidism and ophthalmopathy. Amplified regions were TCR beta CDR3 sequences from RNA transcripts. The TCR CDR3 was amplified in a first-round RT-PCR using the HTBI primer set. TCRdb re-called the multiplex PCR reads with MiXCR, one entry per CDR3 protein. Here the sample spans roughly 750,000 distinct CDR3 sequences, roughly 15% being singletons. This clonotype was counted ten times or more. The sequenced sample consisted of blood. The sequence was obtained from a man between 18 and 29 years old with Graves' hyperthyroidism.

In DNA, the CDR3 is TGTGCTAGTGGCGCAGCCGGGACAGGATTTACCGAGCAGTACTTC. Translated, it gives CASGAAGTGFTEQYF. V and J are TRBV12-5 and TRBJ2-7, with 8 positions matching TRBD1. Germline V gives CDR1 LGHNT, CDR2 FRNRAP. With V trimmed by 6 bases and J by 6 bases, 13 bases remained unmatched. This CDR3 has 15 amino acids.